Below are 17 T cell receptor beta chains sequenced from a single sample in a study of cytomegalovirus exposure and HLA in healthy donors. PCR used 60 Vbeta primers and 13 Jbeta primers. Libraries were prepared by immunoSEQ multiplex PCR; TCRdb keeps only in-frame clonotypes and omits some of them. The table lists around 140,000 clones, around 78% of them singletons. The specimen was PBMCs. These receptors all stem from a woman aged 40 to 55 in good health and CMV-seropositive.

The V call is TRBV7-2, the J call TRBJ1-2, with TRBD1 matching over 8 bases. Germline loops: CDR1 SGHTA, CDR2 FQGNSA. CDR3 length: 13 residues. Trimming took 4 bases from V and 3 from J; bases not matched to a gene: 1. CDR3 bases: TGTGCCAGCAGCTCGGGACAGGACTATGGCTACACCTTC. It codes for CASSSGQDYGYTF.

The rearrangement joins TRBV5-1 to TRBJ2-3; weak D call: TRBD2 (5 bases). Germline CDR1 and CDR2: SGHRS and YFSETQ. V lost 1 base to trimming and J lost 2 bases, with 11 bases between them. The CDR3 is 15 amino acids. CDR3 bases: TGCGCCAGCAGCTTGACCGGGGATAACACAGATACGCAGTATTTT. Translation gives CASSLTGDNTDTQYF.

The CDR3 DNA reads TGTGCCAGCAGTCCCGACAGGTTGTACGAGCAGTACTTC. It encodes CASSPDRLYEQYF. This chain uses TRBV2 with TRBJ2-7; D is possibly TRBD1 (6 bases). This CDR3 has 13 residues. Trimming stripped 5 bases from V and 4 bases from J, with 12 bases between. In germline, CDR1 is SNHLY, CDR2 FYNNEI.

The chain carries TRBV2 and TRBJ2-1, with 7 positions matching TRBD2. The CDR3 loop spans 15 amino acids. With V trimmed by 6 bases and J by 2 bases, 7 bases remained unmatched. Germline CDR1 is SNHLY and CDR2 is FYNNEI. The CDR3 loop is CASSKSGVTYNEQFF. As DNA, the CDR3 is TGTGCCAGCAGCAAAAGCGGGGTTACCTACAATGAGCAGTTCTTC. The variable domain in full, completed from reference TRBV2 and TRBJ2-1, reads EPEVTQTPSHQVTQMGQEVILRCVPISNHLYFYWYRQILGQKVEFLVSFYNNEISEKSEIFDDQFSVERPDGSNFTLKIRSTKLEDSAMYFCASSKSGVTYNEQFFGPGTRLTVL.

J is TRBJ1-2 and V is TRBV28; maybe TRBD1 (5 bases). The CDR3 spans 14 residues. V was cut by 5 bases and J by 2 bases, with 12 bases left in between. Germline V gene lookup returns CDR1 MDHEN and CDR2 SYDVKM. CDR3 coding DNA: TGTGCCAGCAGTCTTCAGGGACTCAACTATGGCTACACCTTC. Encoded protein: CASSLQGLNYGYTF.

The CDR3, as DNA: TGTGCCAGCAGCTTCGGGCCCGGGAGGGGAAACACCATATATTTT. It translates to CASSFGPGRGNTIYF. V is TRBV7-8 and J is TRBJ1-3; D gene unclear. V lost 3 bases, J lost 4 bases, and 13 bases lay in between. There are 15 residues in the CDR3. Germline CDR1 SGHVS, CDR2 FQNEAQ. The whole variable domain, filled in from reference TRBV7-8 and TRBJ1-3, reads GAGVSQSPRYKVAKRGQDVALRCDPISGHVSLFWYQQALGQGPEFLTYFQNEAQLDKSGLPSDRFFAERPEGSVSTLKIQRTQQEDSAVYLCASSFGPGRGNTIYFGEGSWLTVV.

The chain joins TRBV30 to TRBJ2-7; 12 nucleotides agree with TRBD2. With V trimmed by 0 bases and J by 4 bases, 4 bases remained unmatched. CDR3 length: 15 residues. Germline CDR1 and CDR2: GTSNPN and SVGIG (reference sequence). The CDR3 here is CAWSVGLAGLYEQYF. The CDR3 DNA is TGTGCCTGGAGTGTAGGACTAGCGGGATTATACGAGCAGTACTTC.

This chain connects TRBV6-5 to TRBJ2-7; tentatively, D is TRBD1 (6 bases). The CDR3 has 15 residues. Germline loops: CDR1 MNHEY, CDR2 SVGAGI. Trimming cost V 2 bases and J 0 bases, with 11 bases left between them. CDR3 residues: CASSYRDTSSYEQYF. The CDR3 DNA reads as TGTGCCAGCAGTTACCGGGACACGAGCTCCTACGAGCAGTACTTC.

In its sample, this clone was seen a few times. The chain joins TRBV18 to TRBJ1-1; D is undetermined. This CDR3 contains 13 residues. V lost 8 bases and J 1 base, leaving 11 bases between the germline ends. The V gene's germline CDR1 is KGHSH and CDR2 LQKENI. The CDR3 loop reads CASRWAGNTEAFF. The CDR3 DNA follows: TGTGCCAGCCGCTGGGCAGGGAACACTGAAGCTTTCTTT.

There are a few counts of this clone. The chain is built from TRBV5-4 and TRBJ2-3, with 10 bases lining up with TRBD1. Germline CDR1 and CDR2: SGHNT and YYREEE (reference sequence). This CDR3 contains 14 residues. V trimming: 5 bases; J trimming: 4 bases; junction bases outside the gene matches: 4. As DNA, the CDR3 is TGTGCCAGCAGGGGAGGACAGGGGGCAGATACGCAGTATTTT. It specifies CASRGGQGADTQYF.

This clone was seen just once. The CDR3 nucleotides are TGTGCCAGCAGCCCAGGGACAGGGGGGCTCGACACTGAAGCTTTCTTT. Its protein product is CASSPGTGGLDTEAFF. The chain links TRBV7-9 to TRBJ1-1; 11 nucleotides match TRBD1. CDR1 and CDR2 (germline): SEHNR, FQNEAQ (reference sequence). The V and J ends lost 5 bases and 3 bases, in that order; junction bases with no gene match: 8. The CDR3 has 16 residues.

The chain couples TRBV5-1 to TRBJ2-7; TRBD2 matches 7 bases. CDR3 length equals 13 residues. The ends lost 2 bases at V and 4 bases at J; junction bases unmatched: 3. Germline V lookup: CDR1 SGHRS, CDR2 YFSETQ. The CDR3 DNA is TGCGCCAGCAGCTTAGGACTAGTTTACGAGCAGTACTTC. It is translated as CASSLGLVYEQYF.

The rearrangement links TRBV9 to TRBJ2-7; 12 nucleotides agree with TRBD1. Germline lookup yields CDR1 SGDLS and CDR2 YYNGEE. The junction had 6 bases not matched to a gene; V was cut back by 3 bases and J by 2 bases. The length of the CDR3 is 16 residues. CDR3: CASSAWDRGHPYEQYF. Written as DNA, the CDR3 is TGTGCCAGCAGCGCCTGGGACAGGGGGCACCCCTACGAGCAGTACTTC.

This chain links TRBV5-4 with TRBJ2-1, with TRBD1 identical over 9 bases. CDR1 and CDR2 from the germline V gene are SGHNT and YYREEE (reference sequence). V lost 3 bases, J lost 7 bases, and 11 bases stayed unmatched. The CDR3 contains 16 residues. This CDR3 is CASSSQQGAVFNEQFF. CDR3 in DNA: TGTGCCAGCAGCTCGCAACAGGGGGCGGTTTTTAATGAGCAGTTCTTC.

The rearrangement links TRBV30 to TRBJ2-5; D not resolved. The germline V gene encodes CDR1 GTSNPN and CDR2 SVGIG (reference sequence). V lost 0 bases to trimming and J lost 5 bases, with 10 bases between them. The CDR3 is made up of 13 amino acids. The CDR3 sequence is CAWSVGTSETQYF. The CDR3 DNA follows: TGTGCCTGGAGTGTCGGTACCTCGGAGACCCAGTACTTC.

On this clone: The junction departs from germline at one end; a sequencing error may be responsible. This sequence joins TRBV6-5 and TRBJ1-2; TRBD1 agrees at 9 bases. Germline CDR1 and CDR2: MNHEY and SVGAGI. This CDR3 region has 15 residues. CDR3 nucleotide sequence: TGTGTCAGCAGTTGGGACAGGGAGCCGGGCTATGGCTACACCTTC. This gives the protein CVSSWDREPGYGYTF.

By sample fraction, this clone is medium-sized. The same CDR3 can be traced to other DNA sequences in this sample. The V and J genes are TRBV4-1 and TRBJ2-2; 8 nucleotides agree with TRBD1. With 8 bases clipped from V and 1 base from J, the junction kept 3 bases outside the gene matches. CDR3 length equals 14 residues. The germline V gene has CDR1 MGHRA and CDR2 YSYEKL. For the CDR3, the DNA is TGCGCCAGCTCCGACAGGGGGAACACCGGGGAGCTGTTTTTT. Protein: CASSDRGNTGELFF.